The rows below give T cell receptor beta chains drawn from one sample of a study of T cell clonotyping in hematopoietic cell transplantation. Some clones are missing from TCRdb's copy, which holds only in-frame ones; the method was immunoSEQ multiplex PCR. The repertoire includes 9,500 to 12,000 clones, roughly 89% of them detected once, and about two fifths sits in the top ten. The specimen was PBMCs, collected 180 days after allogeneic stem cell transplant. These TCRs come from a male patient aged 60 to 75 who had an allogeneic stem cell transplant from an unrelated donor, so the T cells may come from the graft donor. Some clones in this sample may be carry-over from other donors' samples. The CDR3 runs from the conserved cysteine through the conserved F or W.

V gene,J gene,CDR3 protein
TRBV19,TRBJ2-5,CACDSGGEETQYF
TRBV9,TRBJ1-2,CASSPPGYGYTF
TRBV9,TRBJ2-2,CASSSQGSGELFF
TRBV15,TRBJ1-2,CATSRERDYGYTF
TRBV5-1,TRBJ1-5,CASSSGEVGNQPQHF
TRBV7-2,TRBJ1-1,CASSFRVRVNTEAFF
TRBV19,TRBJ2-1,CASSIRLSTNEQFF
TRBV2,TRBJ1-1,CASSEGHGVRHNTEAFF
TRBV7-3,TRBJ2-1,CASSLRPGGISYNEQFF
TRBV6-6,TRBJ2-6,CASSYDGRPGANVLTF
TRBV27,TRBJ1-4,CASRWGGTGTNEKLFF
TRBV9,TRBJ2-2,CASSVDVMGELFF
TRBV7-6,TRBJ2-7,CASSRDRGYEQYF
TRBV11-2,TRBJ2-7,CASSRPTGGPYEQYF
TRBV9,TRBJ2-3,CASSLGQTDTQYF
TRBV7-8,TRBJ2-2,CASSADRGGELFF